In this sample, the clone carrying this T cell receptor (beta chain) turned up a few times. PCR was performed a second time for about 6 to 11 cycles using a sample-barcoded 5' primer and a J-beta primer mix. From each sample, at least 3 million paired-end reads containing CDR3 were obtained. TCRdb recomputed calls from the 5' RACE reads with MiXCR, one row per CDR3 protein. The sample shows around 800,000 distinct CDR3 sequences, around half of them seen only once. The data originate from a study of blood T cells in healthy people across ages. Each sample used at least 7 million PBMCs. V was shortened by 0 bases and J by 4 bases, with 10 bases between the two germline ends. There are 14 residues in the CDR3. Per germline, CDR1 GTSNPN and CDR2 SVGIG (reference sequence).

This clonotype originated in a man at least 80 years old in good health. The rearrangement joins TRBV30 to TRBJ1-5, with D unresolved. Sequenced input: blood. The CDR3, as DNA: TGTGCCTGGAGTGTTAAACAAAAAAATCAGCCCCAGCATTTT. As protein: CAWSVKQKNQPQHF.